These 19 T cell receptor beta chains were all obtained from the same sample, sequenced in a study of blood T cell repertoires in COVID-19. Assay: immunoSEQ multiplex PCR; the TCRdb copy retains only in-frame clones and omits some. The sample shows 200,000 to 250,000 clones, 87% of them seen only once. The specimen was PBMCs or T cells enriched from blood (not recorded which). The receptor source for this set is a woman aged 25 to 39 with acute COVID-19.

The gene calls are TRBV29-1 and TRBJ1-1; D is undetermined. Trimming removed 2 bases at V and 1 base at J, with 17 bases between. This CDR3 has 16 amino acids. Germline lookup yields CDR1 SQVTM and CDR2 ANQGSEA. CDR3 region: CSVELVGERRNTEAFF. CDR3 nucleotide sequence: TGCAGCGTTGAACTCGTGGGTGAGAGGCGGAACACTGAAGCTTTCTTT. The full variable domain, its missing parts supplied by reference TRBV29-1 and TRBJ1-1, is SAVISQKPSRDICQRGTSLTIQCQVDSQVTMMFWYRQQPGQSLTLIATANQGSEATYESGFVIDKFPISRPNLTFSTLTVSNMSPEDSSIYLCSVELVGERRNTEAFFGQGTRLTVV.

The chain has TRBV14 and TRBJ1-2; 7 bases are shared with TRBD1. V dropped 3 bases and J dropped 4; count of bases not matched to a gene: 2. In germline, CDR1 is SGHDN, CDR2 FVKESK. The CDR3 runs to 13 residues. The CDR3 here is CASSHGTAYGYTF. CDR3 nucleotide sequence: TGTGCCAGCAGCCACGGGACAGCCTATGGCTACACCTTC. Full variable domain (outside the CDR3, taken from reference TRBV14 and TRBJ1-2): EAGVTQFPSHSVIEKGQTVTLRCDPISGHDNLYWYRRVMGKEIKFLLHFVKESKQDESGMPNNRFLAERTGGTYSTLKVQPAELEDSGVYFCASSHGTAYGYTFGSGTRLTVV.

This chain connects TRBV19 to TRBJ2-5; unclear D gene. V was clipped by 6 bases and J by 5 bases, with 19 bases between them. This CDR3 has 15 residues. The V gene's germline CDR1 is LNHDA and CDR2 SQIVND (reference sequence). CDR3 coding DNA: TGTGCCAGTAGCCGAACCCCGGGTCTCGCGGAGACCCAGTACTTC. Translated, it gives CASSRTPGLAETQYF. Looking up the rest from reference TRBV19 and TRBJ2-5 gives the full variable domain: DGGITQSPKYLFRKEGQNVTLSCEQNLNHDAMYWYRQDPGQGLRLIYYSQIVNDFQKGDIAEGYSVSREKKESFPLTVTSAQKNPTAFYLCASSRTPGLAETQYFGPGTRLLVL.

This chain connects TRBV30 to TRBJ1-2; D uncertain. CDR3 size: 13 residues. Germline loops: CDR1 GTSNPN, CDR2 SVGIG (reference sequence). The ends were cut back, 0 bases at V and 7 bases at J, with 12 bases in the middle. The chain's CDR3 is CAWSVRGCTGYTF. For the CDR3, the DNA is TGTGCCTGGAGTGTACGAGGATGTACTGGCTACACCTTC.

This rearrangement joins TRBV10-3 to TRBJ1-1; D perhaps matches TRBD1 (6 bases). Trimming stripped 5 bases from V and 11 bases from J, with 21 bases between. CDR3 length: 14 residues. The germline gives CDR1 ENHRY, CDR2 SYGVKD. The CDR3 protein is CAISRSGASVRAFF. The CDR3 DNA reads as TGTGCCATCAGTAGGTCAGGGGCCTCGGTGCGTGCTTTCTTT.

CDR3 nucleotide sequence: TGTGCCAGCAGCGTAGGACTCGGACAGGGGATGAGGCGGAATGAAAAACTGTTTTTT. The encoded protein is CASSVGLGQGMRRNEKLFF. This chain joins TRBV9 and TRBJ1-4; 9 bases line up with TRBD1. The CDR3 contains 19 residues. CDR1 is SGDLS, CDR2 YYNGEE, per germline. The trim removed 0 bases at V and 5 bases at J, leaving 14 bases unmatched. The variable domain in full, with the rest retrieved from reference TRBV9 and TRBJ1-4, is DSGVTQTPKHLITATGQRVTLRCSPRSGDLSVYWYQQSLDQGLQFLIQYYNGEERAKGNILERFSAQQFPDLHSELNLSSLELGDSALYFCASSVGLGQGMRRNEKLFFGSGTQLSVL.

The CDR3 nucleotides read TGTGCCAGCAGCCCCCGTGTCAGTCAGCCCCAGCATTTT. Amino acid sequence: CASSPRVSQPQHF. The chain uses TRBV7-2 and TRBJ1-5; D is unresolved. From germline, CDR1 is SGHTA and CDR2 FQGNSA. Trimming cost V 5 bases and J 6 bases, with 11 bases left between them. CDR3 length: 13 residues.

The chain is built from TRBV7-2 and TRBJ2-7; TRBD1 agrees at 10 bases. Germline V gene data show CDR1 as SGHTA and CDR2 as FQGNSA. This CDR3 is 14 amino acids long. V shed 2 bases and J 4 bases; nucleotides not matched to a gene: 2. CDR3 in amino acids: CASSLLGQGYEQYF. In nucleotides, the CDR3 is TGTGCCAGCAGCTTATTGGGACAGGGGTACGAGCAGTACTTC.

The CDR3 region is CASGLSGAEQFF. The CDR3 DNA sequence: TGTGCTAGTGGTTTGAGTGGGGCAGAGCAGTTCTTC. V gene TRBV12-5 combines with J gene TRBJ2-1, with a tentative D call TRBD1 (5 bases). CDR1 and CDR2 from the germline V gene are LGHNT and FRNRAP. The CDR3 covers 12 residues. V lost 2 bases to trimming and J lost 10 bases, with 9 bases between them. Full variable domain (rest looked up from reference TRBV12-5 and TRBJ2-1): DARVTQTPRHKVTEMGQEVTMRCQPILGHNTVFWYRQTMMQGLELLAYFRNRAPLDDSGMPKDRFSAEMPDATLATLKIQPSEPRDSAVYFCASGLSGAEQFFGPGTRLTVL.

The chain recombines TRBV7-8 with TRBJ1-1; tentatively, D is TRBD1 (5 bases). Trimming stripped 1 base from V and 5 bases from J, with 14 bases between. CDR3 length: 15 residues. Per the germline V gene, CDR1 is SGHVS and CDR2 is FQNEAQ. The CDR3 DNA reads TGTGCCAGCAGCTTAGAGCGGGACCCGGGGACTGAAGCTTTCTTT. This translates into CASSLERDPGTEAFF.

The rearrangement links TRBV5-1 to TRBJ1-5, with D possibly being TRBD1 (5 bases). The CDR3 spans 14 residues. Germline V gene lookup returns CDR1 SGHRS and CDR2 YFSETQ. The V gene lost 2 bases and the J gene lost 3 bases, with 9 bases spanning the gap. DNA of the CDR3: TGCGCCAGCAGCTTCGCGACAGACAATCAGCCCCAGCATTTT. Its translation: CASSFATDNQPQHF.

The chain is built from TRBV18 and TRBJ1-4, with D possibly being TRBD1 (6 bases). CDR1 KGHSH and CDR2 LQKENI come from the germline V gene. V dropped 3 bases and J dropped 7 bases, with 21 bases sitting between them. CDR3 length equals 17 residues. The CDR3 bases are TGTGCCAGCTCACCGTCGAAGGCAGGGGCCGCGGGTGAAAAACTGTTTTTT. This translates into CASSPSKAGAAGEKLFF.

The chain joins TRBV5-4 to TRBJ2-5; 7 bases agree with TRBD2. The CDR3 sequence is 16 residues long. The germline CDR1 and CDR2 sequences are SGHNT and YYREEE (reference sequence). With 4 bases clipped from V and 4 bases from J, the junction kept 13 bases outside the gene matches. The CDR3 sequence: CASSTSAGVGGETQYF. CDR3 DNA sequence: TGTGCCAGCAGCACCTCTGCGGGGGTTGGCGGAGAGACCCAGTACTTC.

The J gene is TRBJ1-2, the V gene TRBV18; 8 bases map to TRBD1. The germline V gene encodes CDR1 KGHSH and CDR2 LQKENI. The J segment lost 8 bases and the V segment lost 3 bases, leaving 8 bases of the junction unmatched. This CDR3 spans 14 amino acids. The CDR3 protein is CASSPDQGAYGYTF. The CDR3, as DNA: TGTGCCAGCTCACCCGATCAGGGGGCTTACGGCTACACCTTC.

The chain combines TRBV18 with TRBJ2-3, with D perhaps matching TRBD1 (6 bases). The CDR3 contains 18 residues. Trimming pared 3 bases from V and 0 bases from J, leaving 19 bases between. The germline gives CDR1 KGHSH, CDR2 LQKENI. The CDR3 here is CASSPTRGRSSSTDTQYF. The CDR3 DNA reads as TGTGCCAGCTCACCGACCAGGGGAAGGTCCTCTAGCACAGATACGCAGTATTTT.

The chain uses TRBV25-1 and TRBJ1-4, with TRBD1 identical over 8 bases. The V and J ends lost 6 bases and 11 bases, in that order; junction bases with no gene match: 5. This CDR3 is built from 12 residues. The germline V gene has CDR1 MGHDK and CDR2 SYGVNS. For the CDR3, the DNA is TGTGCCAGCAGGGGCAACAGGGGGAAACTGTTTTTT. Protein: CASRGNRGKLFF.

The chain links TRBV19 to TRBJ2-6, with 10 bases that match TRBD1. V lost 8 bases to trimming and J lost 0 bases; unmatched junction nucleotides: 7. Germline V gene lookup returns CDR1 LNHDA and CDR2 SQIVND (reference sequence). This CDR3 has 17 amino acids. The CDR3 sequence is CASQSRDRGSGANVLTF. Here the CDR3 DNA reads TGTGCCAGTCAGAGTAGGGACAGGGGCTCTGGGGCCAACGTCCTGACTTTC.

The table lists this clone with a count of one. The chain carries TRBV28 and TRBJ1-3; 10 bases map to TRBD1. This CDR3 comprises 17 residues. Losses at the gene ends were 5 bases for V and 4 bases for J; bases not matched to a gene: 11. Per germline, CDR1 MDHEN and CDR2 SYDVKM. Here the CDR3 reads CASSPPAGTGVGNTIYF. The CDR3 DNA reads TGTGCCAGCAGTCCTCCGGCCGGGACAGGGGTGGGAAACACCATATATTTT. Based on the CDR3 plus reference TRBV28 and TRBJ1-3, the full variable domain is DVKVTQSSRYLVKRTGEKVFLECVQDMDHENMFWYRQDPGLGLRLIYFSYDVKMKEKGDIPEGYSVSREKKERFSLILESASTNQTSMYLCASSPPAGTGVGNTIYFGEGSWLTVV.

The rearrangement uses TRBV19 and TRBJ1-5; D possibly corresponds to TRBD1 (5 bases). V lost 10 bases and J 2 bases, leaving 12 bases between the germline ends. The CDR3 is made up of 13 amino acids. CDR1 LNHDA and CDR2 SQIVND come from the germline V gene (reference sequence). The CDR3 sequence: CAIQGGGNQPQHF. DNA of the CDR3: TGTGCCATCCAGGGCGGGGGCAATCAGCCCCAGCATTTT.